Listed below are T cell receptor beta chains from one sample, sequenced in a study of tumor-infiltrating lymphocytes in localized non-small cell lung cancer. Assay: immunoSEQ multiplex PCR; the TCRdb copy retains only in-frame clones and omits some. The table has thousands of clones, around three quarters seen once. Sequencing was done on a sample of lung tumor tissue. These receptors came from a human donor with non-small cell lung cancer. CDR3s include the opening cysteine and the closing phenylalanine or tryptophan. A D gene is named only where the DNA matches it firmly. Size values are once, few and many counts, or a class for expanded clones, and some rows have none.

D	size	V	J	CDR3	DNA
NA	NA	TRBV4-3	TRBJ2-7	CASSQSELAGLDEQYF	TGCGCCAGCAGCCAATCAGAACTAGCAGGCCTCGACGAGCAGTACTTC
TRBD1	NA	TRBV7-8	TRBJ2-7	CASSSPWTGTDEQYF	TGTGCCAGCAGCTCCCCATGGACAGGGACGGACGAGCAGTACTTC
NA	NA	TRBV10-3	TRBJ2-3	CATRNGETDTQYF	TGTGCCACCCGAAACGGGGAAACAGATACGCAGTATTTT
NA	NA	TRBV2	TRBJ1-6	CASSESSYNSPLHF	TGTGCCAGCAGTGAAAGCAGCTATAATTCACCCCTCCACTTT
TRBD2	NA	TRBV15	TRBJ2-5	CATSRSGTSGLEQYF	TGTGCCACCAGCAGGTCCGGGACTAGCGGTCTTGAGCAGTACTTC
NA	NA	TRBV14	TRBJ1-2	CASSLGGTYGYTF	TGTGCCAGCAGCCTTGGGGGGACCTATGGCTACACCTTC
TRBD1	NA	TRBV7-8	TRBJ1-5	CASSLGTGGNQPQHF	TGTGCCAGCAGCTTAGGGACAGGGGGCAATCAGCCCCAGCATTTT
NA	NA	TRBV9	TRBJ1-1	CASSVGDTEAFF	TGTGCCAGCAGCGTAGGCGACACTGAAGCTTTCTTT
NA	NA	TRBV11-2	TRBJ2-5	CASGQGGQETQYF	TGTGCCAGCGGACAGGGAGGGCAAGAGACCCAGTACTTC
NA	NA	TRBV29-1	TRBJ1-1	CSLHFRDIECTEAFF	TGCAGCCTCCACTTCCGGGACATCGAATGCACTGAAGCTTTCTTT
NA	NA	TRBV7-2	TRBJ2-7	CASSPWTAAYEQYF	TGTGCCAGCAGCCCTTGGACAGCGGCCTACGAGCAGTACTTC
NA	NA	TRBV27	TRBJ2-2	CASSSTKTSYTGELFF	TGTGCCAGCAGTTCTACTAAAACTTCTTACACCGGGGAGCTGTTTTTT
TRBD2	NA	TRBV4-3	TRBJ2-7	CASSQEMGSGSSEQYF	TGCGCCAGCAGCCAAGAAATGGGTAGCGGGAGTTCCGAGCAGTACTTC
NA	NA	TRBV9	TRBJ1-3	CASSVSQGGNTIYF	TGTGCCAGCAGCGTGTCGCAGGGCGGAAACACCATATATTTT
TRBD1	NA	TRBV14	TRBJ2-7	CASSQTGQGVYF	TGTGCCAGCAGCCAAACTGGACAGGGTGTGTACTTC
TRBD2	NA	TRBV4-2	TRBJ2-2	CASSHDLAGSYTGELFF	TGTGCCAGCAGCCATGACCTAGCGGGATCGTACACCGGGGAGCTGTTTTTT
NA	NA	TRBV9	TRBJ2-5	CASSVGGAQETQYF	TGTGCCAGCAGCGTAGGAGGGGCCCAAGAGACCCAGTACTTC
TRBD2	NA	TRBV29-1	TRBJ2-3	CSVEPSGRSDTQYF	TGCAGCGTTGAACCTAGCGGGAGATCTGATACGCAGTATTTT
NA	NA	TRBV7-9	TRBJ1-1	CASSPDLVNTEAFF	TGTGCCAGCAGCCCAGACCTCGTGAACACTGAAGCTTTCTTT
NA	NA	TRBV7-2	TRBJ2-7	CASSQWGSEQYF	TGTGCCAGCAGCCAATGGGGTTCCGAGCAGTACTTC
NA	NA	TRBV7-6	TRBJ2-1	CASSPRGILNNEQFF	TGTGCCAGCAGCCCTAGGGGAATCTTAAACAATGAGCAGTTCTTC
NA	NA	TRBV6-5	TRBJ2-5	CASRKGGLETQYF	TGTGCCAGCAGGAAAGGAGGGCTGGAGACCCAGTACTTC
NA	NA	TRBV4-3	TRBJ1-2	CASSQDIGGANYGYTF	TGCGCCAGCAGCCAAGATATTGGAGGGGCCAACTATGGCTACACCTTC
NA	NA	TRBV5-1	TRBJ2-5	CASSPGQGGQETQYF	TGCGCCAGCAGCCCCGGACAAGGTGGGCAAGAGACCCAGTACTTC
NA	NA	TRBV20-1	TRBJ1-2	CSARGDGYTF	TGCAGTGCTAGAGGTGATGGCTACACCTTC
NA	NA	TRBV7-2	TRBJ1-2	CASSLVAFRDGYTF	TGTGCCAGCAGTCTAGTGGCTTTCCGGGATGGCTACACCTTC
TRBD1	NA	TRBV7-2	TRBJ1-4	CASSMRQGKLFF	TGTGCCAGCAGCATGAGACAGGGAAAACTGTTTTTT
NA	NA	TRBV27	TRBJ2-7	CASSLKAGIAESYEQYF	TGTGCCAGCAGTCTCAAGGCTGGGATAGCGGAAAGTTACGAGCAGTACTTC
TRBD1	NA	TRBV7-6	TRBJ2-2	CASSLGGRGQGTGELFF	TGTGCCAGCAGCTTAGGGGGTCGGGGACAGGGCACCGGGGAGCTGTTTTTT
TRBD1	NA	TRBV10-3	TRBJ2-3	CAISGQGDTQYF	TGTGCCATCAGTGGACAGGGGGATACGCAGTATTTT
NA	few	TRBV4-3	TRBJ1-4	CASSQGRHRVIRSNEKLFF	TGCGCCAGCAGCCAAGGGAGGCACAGAGTCATCCGGTCTAATGAAAAACTGTTTTTT
NA	NA	TRBV27	TRBJ1-5	CASNSQGSNQPQHF	TGTGCCAGCAACTCGCAGGGTAGCAATCAGCCCCAGCATTTT
NA	once	TRBV5-6	TRBJ2-7	CASSLIRGGRFPYEQYF	TGTGCCAGCAGCTTGATTAGGGGGGGGAGATTCCCCTACGAGCAGTACTTC
NA	NA	TRBV30	TRBJ2-5	CAWSDWSKTQYF	TGTGCCTGGAGTGATTGGTCGAAGACCCAGTACTTC
NA	NA	TRBV7-2	TRBJ2-2	CASSLETGFDGELFF	TGTGCCAGCAGCTTAGAGACAGGTTTTGACGGGGAGCTGTTTTTT
TRBD2	once	TRBV5-1	TRBJ2-7	CASSLAGDGEQYF	TGCGCCAGCAGCTTAGCGGGAGATGGCGAGCAGTACTTC
NA	few	TRBV7-2	TRBJ2-7	CASSLERGTASLGQYF	TGTGCCAGCAGCTTAGAACGGGGTACAGCCTCATTGGGGCAGTACTTC
NA	NA	TRBV6-1	TRBJ1-2	CASSEWRYYGYTF	TGTGCCAGCAGTGAATGGCGGTACTATGGCTACACCTTC
TRBD1	NA	TRBV7-3	TRBJ2-7	CASSRSRDSYEQYF	TGTGCCAGCAGCAGGAGCAGGGACAGCTACGAGCAGTACTTC
NA	few	TRBV9	TRBJ2-5	CASSVAGLRETQYF	TGTGCCAGCAGCGTAGCCGGGCTGAGGGAGACCCAGTACTTC
NA	NA	TRBV5-1	TRBJ2-2	CASMLRGNTGELFF	TGCGCCAGCATGTTGAGGGGTAACACCGGGGAGCTGTTTTTT
NA	NA	TRBV2	TRBJ2-2	CASTASAGELFF	TGTGCCAGCACAGCTTCTGCCGGGGAGCTGTTTTTT
NA	NA	TRBV2	TRBJ2-2	CASRRTEEGVF	TGTGCCAGCAGGAGGACTGAGGAGGGTGTTTTT
NA	once	TRBV10-3	TRBJ2-6	CAISESAGANVLTF	TGTGCCATCAGTGAGTCAGCTGGGGCCAACGTCCTGACTTTC
NA	NA	TRBV20-1	TRBJ2-1	CSALRGEQFF	TGCAGTGCTCTCAGAGGTGAGCAGTTCTTC
NA	NA	TRBV11-2	TRBJ2-7	CASSLGESSTYEQYF	TGTGCCAGCAGCCTCGGTGAGAGCTCAACCTACGAGCAGTACTTC
NA	NA	TRBV7-2	TRBJ2-7	CASSAMGAKYEQYF	TGTGCCAGCAGCGCTATGGGGGCTAAATACGAGCAGTACTTC
TRBD1	NA	TRBV7-8	TRBJ2-7	CASSPGQASSLTYEQYF	TGTGCCAGCAGCCCCGGACAGGCGAGCAGTTTAACCTACGAGCAGTACTTC
NA	NA	TRBV19	TRBJ1-2	CASSSRRGYTF	TGTGCCAGTAGTTCCCGTCGGGGCTACACCTTC
TRBD1	NA	TRBV14	TRBJ2-1	CASSQGTGGGGWGNEQFF	TGTGCCAGCAGCCAAGGAACAGGGGGCGGCGGGTGGGGCAATGAGCAGTTCTTC
NA	NA	TRBV28	TRBJ2-7	CASSLRGTFGMYF	TGTGCCAGCAGTTTACGCGGGACCTTCGGTATGTACTTC
NA	NA	TRBV4-3	TRBJ1-2	CASSPGQNYGYTF	TGCGCCAGCAGCCCAGGACAGAACTATGGCTACACCTTC
NA	medium-sized	TRBV19	TRBJ1-4	CASSISRQRTNEKLFF	TGTGCCAGTAGTATCTCCCGCCAACGAACTAATGAAAAACTGTTTTTT
NA	NA	TRBV6-5	TRBJ2-3	CASTKNGRRDTQYF	TGTGCCAGCACCAAAAACGGGCGTCGGGATACGCAGTATTTT
NA	NA	TRBV6-5	TRBJ2-7	CASSPDGLGYEQYF	TGTGCCAGCAGTCCGGACGGATTAGGGTACGAGCAGTACTTC